A selection of T cell receptor beta chains follows, all from one sample in a study of blood T cell repertoires in COVID-19. TCRdb keeps only in-frame clones here, not all; method: immunoSEQ multiplex PCR. The sample has some 120,000 clones, approximately 85% seen once. The material sequenced was peripheral blood. These receptors were obtained from a man at least 80 years old with active or convalescent COVID-19. Both conserved end residues are part of each CDR3. D genes are given only for firm matches. Not all rows give a size; the values are once, few, many and, for expanded clones, a class.

NA	TRBJ1-2	NA	TRBV24-1	CATSESRGYASGYTF	TGTGCCACCAGTGAGTCAAGGGGTTACGCTAGTGGCTACACCTTC
NA	TRBJ1-1	TRBD1	TRBV18	CASSPNLQGEAAFF	TGTGCCAGCTCCCCTAATCTCCAGGGGGAGGCGGCTTTCTTT
NA	TRBJ2-7	NA	TRBV7-8	CASSLGPQGGYEQYF	TGTGCCAGCAGCTTAGGACCGCAGGGAGGATACGAGCAGTACTTC
NA	TRBJ2-3	NA	TRBV29-1	CSVSGGTDTQYF	TGCAGCGTTTCGGGGGGCACAGATACGCAGTATTTT
NA	TRBJ1-3	NA	TRBV5-1	CASSLRQVSDTIYF	TGCGCCAGCAGCTTGAGACAGGTGTCAGACACCATATATTTT
NA	TRBJ2-7	TRBD1	TRBV5-4	CASSPPGQAYEQYF	TGTGCCAGCAGCCCCCCGGGACAGGCATACGAGCAGTACTTC
NA	TRBJ2-3	TRBD2	TRBV5-1	CASSPQPGLATDTQYF	TGCGCCAGCAGCCCGCAACCGGGACTAGCAACAGATACGCAGTATTTT
NA	TRBJ2-2	TRBD1	TRBV19	CASRPGQGNTGELFF	TGTGCCAGTCGCCCGGGACAGGGGAACACCGGGGAGCTGTTTTTT
once	TRBJ1-6	NA	TRBV2	CASRGGERDNSPLHF	TGTGCCAGCAGGGGCGGGGAGCGGGATAATTCACCCCTCCACTTT
NA	TRBJ2-2	TRBD2	TRBV27	CASTTSDNTGELFF	TGTGCCAGCACGACTAGCGACAACACCGGGGAGCTGTTTTTT
once	TRBJ1-4	NA	TRBV5-6	CASSSWGLATNEKLFF	TGTGCCAGCAGCAGCTGGGGGCTCGCAACTAATGAAAAACTGTTTTTT
NA	TRBJ2-2	NA	TRBV7-9	CASSGTTNTGELFF	TGTGCCAGCAGTGGGACAACGAACACCGGGGAGCTGTTTTTT
NA	TRBJ1-1	NA	TRBV3-1/TRBV3-2	CASSQEGGGPNTEAFF	TGTGCCAGCAGCCAAGAGGGAGGGGGGCCGAACACTGAAGCTTTCTTT
NA	TRBJ1-5	TRBD1	TRBV27	CASSLKTPGGNNQPQHF	TGTGCCAGCAGTTTAAAGACGCCAGGGGGCAACAATCAGCCCCAGCATTTT
NA	TRBJ2-3	TRBD1	TRBV6-2/TRBV6-3	CASSYPQGAANTDTQYF	TGTGCCAGCAGCTATCCGCAGGGGGCGGCTAACACAGATACGCAGTATTTT
NA	TRBJ1-2	NA	TRBV28	CASSFSRPLLTNYGYTF	TGTGCCAGCAGTTTTTCTAGACCGTTGCTGACTAACTATGGCTACACCTTC
NA	TRBJ1-2	TRBD1	TRBV27	CASTPTGAERYGYTF	TGTGCCAGCACCCCCACAGGGGCCGAGAGGTATGGCTACACCTTC
NA	TRBJ2-5	NA	TRBV4-1	CASSQDYGGRGETQYF	TGCGCCAGCAGCCAAGATTACGGGGGGCGAGGAGAGACCCAGTACTTC
few	TRBJ2-7	NA	TRBV5-1	CASSVPDSSYEQYF	TGCGCCAGCAGCGTTCCCGACAGTTCCTACGAGCAGTACTTC
NA	TRBJ1-2	TRBD1	TRBV6-6	CASRDSTGGNYGYTF	TGTGCCAGCAGGGATTCGACAGGGGGTAACTATGGCTACACCTTC
NA	TRBJ1-1	NA	TRBV5-1	CASSPRLIAGITEAFF	TGCGCCAGCAGCCCCAGACTGATAGCCGGGATCACTGAAGCTTTCTTT
NA	TRBJ1-1	TRBD1	TRBV3-1/TRBV3-2	CASSQRQGAYTEAFF	TGTGCCAGCAGCCAGAGACAGGGGGCCTACACTGAAGCTTTCTTT
NA	TRBJ1-2	TRBD1	TRBV5-1	CASSFGQGNYGYTF	TGCGCCAGCAGCTTCGGACAGGGAAACTATGGCTACACCTTC
NA	TRBJ2-5	TRBD2	TRBV7-2	CASSWTSGVQETQYF	TGTGCCAGCAGTTGGACTAGCGGGGTTCAAGAGACCCAGTACTTC
NA	TRBJ1-2	TRBD1	TRBV10-3	CAISERQQGKEYGYTF	TGTGCCATCAGTGAGCGCCAACAGGGGAAGGAGTATGGCTACACCTTC
NA	TRBJ2-6	NA	TRBV19	CASSMAIGAGANVLTF	TGTGCCAGTAGTATGGCTATCGGGGCTGGGGCCAACGTCCTGACTTTC
NA	TRBJ1-5	NA	TRBV4-2	CASSPGHSFNQPQHF	TGTGCCAGCAGCCCGGGACACTCCTTCAATCAGCCCCAGCATTTT
NA	TRBJ1-1	NA	TRBV7-2	CASSSSTGAGAFF	TGTGCCAGCAGCTCCTCGACTGGCGCCGGGGCTTTCTTT
NA	TRBJ2-1	TRBD1	TRBV18	CASSYTPGQGRNEQFF	TGTGCCAGCTCCTACACCCCGGGACAGGGTCGCAATGAGCAGTTCTTC
NA	TRBJ2-7	NA	TRBV15	CATSRVKDSRGNEQYF	TGTGCCACCAGCAGAGTCAAGGACTCACGAGGTAACGAGCAGTACTTC
NA	TRBJ2-7	TRBD1	TRBV7-2	CASSTIDRAISYEQYF	TGTGCCAGCAGCACAATTGACAGGGCGATATCCTACGAGCAGTACTTC
NA	TRBJ2-1	TRBD2	TRBV7-2	CASSLSGGNSNEQFF	TGTGCCAGCAGCTTATCGGGAGGGAATTCCAATGAGCAGTTCTTC
NA	TRBJ1-3	NA	TRBV9	CASSQLISGNTIYF	TGTGCCAGCAGCCAACTGATCTCTGGAAACACCATATATTTT
NA	TRBJ2-1	TRBD2	TRBV18	CASSGSAGGFNEQFF	TGTGCCAGCTCAGGTTCAGCGGGAGGGTTCAATGAGCAGTTCTTC
NA	TRBJ1-1	NA	TRBV19	CASGGGTEAFF	TGTGCCAGTGGGGGCGGCACTGAAGCTTTCTTT
NA	TRBJ1-3	NA	TRBV14	CASSLPGRVPGNTIYF	TGTGCCAGCAGCCTCCCGGGTCGCGTTCCAGGAAACACCATATATTTT
few	TRBJ1-5	TRBD1	TRBV20-1	CSASHTGDQPQHF	TGCAGTGCTAGTCATACAGGGGATCAGCCCCAGCATTTT
NA	TRBJ1-2	TRBD1	TRBV20-1	CSASTGTGEWGYGYTF	TGCAGTGCTAGTACCGGGACAGGGGAATGGGGCTATGGCTACACCTTC
NA	TRBJ2-3	TRBD2	TRBV3-1/TRBV3-2	CASSHNAGGTDTQYF	TGTGCCAGCAGCCATAACGCGGGGGGCACAGATACGCAGTATTTT
NA	TRBJ2-7	NA	TRBV7-2	CASSLVYEQYF	TGTGCCAGCAGCTTAGTATACGAGCAGTACTTC
NA	TRBJ2-7	NA	TRBV5-6	CASSPMVTSDEQYF	TGTGCCAGCAGCCCCATGGTCACTTCCGACGAGCAGTACTTC
NA	TRBJ2-3	TRBD1	TRBV7-6	CASSPDRGTDTQYF	TGTGCCAGCAGCCCAGACAGGGGCACAGATACGCAGTATTTT
NA	TRBJ2-2	TRBD1	TRBV19	CASRIDRGIYTGELFF	TGTGCCAGTAGAATAGACAGGGGTATTTACACCGGGGAGCTGTTTTTT
NA	TRBJ2-5	TRBD1	TRBV4-3	CASSQDRDRGLGETQYF	TGCGCCAGCAGCCAAGATCGAGACAGGGGGTTGGGAGAGACCCAGTACTTC
NA	TRBJ2-1	TRBD2	TRBV4-1	CASSLFSGSRNEQFF	TGCGCCAGCAGCCTCTTTAGCGGGAGTCGGAATGAGCAGTTCTTC
few	TRBJ1-3	NA	TRBV14	CASSPQERYSGNTIYF	TGTGCCAGCAGCCCACAGGAAAGATACTCTGGAAACACCATATATTTT
NA	TRBJ2-2	NA	TRBV10-3	CAISEVQTMGELFF	TGTGCCATCAGTGAGGTACAGACTATGGGGGAGCTGTTTTTT
NA	TRBJ2-1	TRBD2	TRBV5-1	CASSSDPGLAGAVNEQFF	TGCGCCAGCAGCTCCGACCCGGGACTAGCGGGAGCGGTAAATGAGCAGTTCTTC
NA	TRBJ1-6	TRBD1	TRBV9	CASSLSGTGLSPLHF	TGTGCCAGCAGCTTGTCCGGGACAGGCCTCTCACCCCTCCACTTT
few	TRBJ2-5	NA	TRBV5-4	CASSLVNQETQYF	TGTGCCAGCAGCTTGGTCAACCAAGAGACCCAGTACTTC